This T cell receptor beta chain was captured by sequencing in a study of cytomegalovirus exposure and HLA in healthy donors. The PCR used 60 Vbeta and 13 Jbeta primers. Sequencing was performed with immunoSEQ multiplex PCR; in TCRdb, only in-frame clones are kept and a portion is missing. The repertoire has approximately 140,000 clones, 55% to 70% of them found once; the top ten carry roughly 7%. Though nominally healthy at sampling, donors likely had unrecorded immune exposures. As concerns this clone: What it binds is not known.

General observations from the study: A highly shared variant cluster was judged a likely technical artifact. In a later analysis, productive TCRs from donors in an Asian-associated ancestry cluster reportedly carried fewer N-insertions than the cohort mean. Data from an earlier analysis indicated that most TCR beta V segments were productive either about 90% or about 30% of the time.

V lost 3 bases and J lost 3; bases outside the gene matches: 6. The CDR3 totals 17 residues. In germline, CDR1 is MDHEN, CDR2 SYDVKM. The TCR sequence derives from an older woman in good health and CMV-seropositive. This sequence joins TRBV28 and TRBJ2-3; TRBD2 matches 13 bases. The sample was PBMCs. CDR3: CASSFWTSGRGTDTQYF. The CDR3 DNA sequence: TGTGCCAGCAGTTTTTGGACTAGCGGGAGAGGTACAGATACGCAGTATTTT.